This section outlines one T cell receptor beta chain sequence together with its context. As originally analysed: From reference gene primer amplification, estimates of nucleated cell counts were derived. TCRdb keeps only in-frame clones here, not all; method: immunoSEQ multiplex PCR. Clone size and V and J calls were adopted from that table, with D and trimming inferred from the DNA. This table has under 150,000 clones, around four fifths appearing once. The record originates from a study of blood T cell repertoires in COVID-19. Germline loops: CDR1 SGHRS, CDR2 YFSETQ. The CDR3 is made up of 13 amino acids. V gave up 4 bases and J gave up 5 bases, with 12 bases separating them.

This chain uses TRBV5-1 with TRBJ2-5, with a possible D match to TRBD1 (6 bases). Material for sequencing was peripheral blood. The TCR sequence derives from a man aged 35-49 years with active or convalescent COVID-19. The CDR3 DNA reads as TGCGCCAGCAGCAGCTCAGGGGCCGAGACCCAGTACTTC. Translation gives CASSSSGAETQYF.